What follows are 10 T cell receptor beta chains derived from one specimen sequenced in a study of tumor-infiltrating lymphocytes in primary liver carcinoma. Unsorted bulk tissue of about 18-32 mg yielded co-extracted RNA and DNA. Constant-region priming of around 500 ng total RNA yielded TCR beta cDNA. ARM-PCR, slightly modified, supplied the TCR beta libraries through three nested multiplex PCR rounds. The two initial PCR rounds, about 9 cycles each, used TRBV1-TRBV30 forward and C-beta reverse primers. TCRdb ran MiXCR on the multiplex PCR reads and lists one entry per CDR3 protein. The sample lists tens of thousands of distinct CDR3 sequences, 71% seen once, with roughly an eighth in the top ten. Sequencing used liver tumor tissue from sampling region 4. The subset was: tumor region T4, right-lateral pole. These receptors came from an older woman with primary liver carcinoma and hepatitis B virus infection.

Concerning this clonotype itself: One junction end disagrees with the germline gene, perhaps due to a read error. V is TRBV6-4 and J is TRBJ1-6, with D possibly matching TRBD1 (6 bases). CDR1 MRHNA and CDR2 SNTAGT come from the germline V gene. CDR3 length: 15 residues. Here the CDR3 reads CASSDSEQGGSLLHF. The CDR3 DNA reads TGTGCCAGCAGTGACTCGGAACAGGGCGGTTCACTCCTCCACTTT.

This clonotype has ten or more counts. This sequence joins TRBV5-6 and TRBJ2-5; D tentatively fits TRBD1 or TRBD2 (6 bases each). Trimming took 0 bases from V and 5 from J, leaving 17 bases between them. Germline assignment: CDR1 SGHDT and CDR2 YYEEEE. This CDR3 comprises 16 residues. The DNA of the CDR3 is TGTGCCAGCAGCTTGGTATCGGACATAGGGGGGGAGACCCAGTACTTC. Amino acids: CASSLVSDIGGETQYF.

In regard to this clonotype: An end of the junction does not agree with germline; a read error may underlie this. The CDR3: CVSSLGASLNGYTF. CDR3 sequence (DNA): TGTGTCAGCAGCTTAGGGGCCTCGCTCAATGGCTACACATTC. The chain joins TRBV11-3 to TRBJ1-2, with a weak D call TRBD1 (5 bases). CDR3 size: 14 residues. Germline V gives CDR1 SGHNT, CDR2 YENEEA. Looking up the rest from reference TRBV11-3 and TRBJ1-2 gives the full variable domain: EAGVVQSPRYKIIEKKQPVAFWCNPISGHNTLYWYLQNLGQGPELLIRYENEEAVDDSQLPKDRFSAERLKGVDSTLKIQPAELGDSAVYLCVSSLGASLNGYTFGSGTRLTVV.

The chain couples TRBV11-3 to TRBJ2-7; D is perhaps TRBD2 (5 bases). The V and J ends lost 1 base and 5 bases respectively, with 9 bases between them. Looked up from germline, CDR1 is SGHNT and CDR2 is YENEEA. This CDR3 region has 13 residues. The CDR3 sequence: CASSLGREHEQYF. CDR3 DNA: TGTGCCAGCAGCTTAGGTCGGGAACACGAGCAGTACTTC.

To note about this clonotype: The conserved phenylalanine or tryptophan is not found at the CDR3 terminus, so this likely reflects a read error. The V call is TRBV11-1, the J call TRBJ2-1; D is perhaps TRBD1 (5 bases). This CDR3 contains 16 residues. The germline V gene has CDR1 SGHAT and CDR2 FQDESV (reference sequence). The CDR3 DNA follows: TGTGCTAGCAGCCAAAGCAGGGTTCCACCCTACAATGAACAGTTCCTC. It yields the protein CASSQSRVPPYNEQFL.

This clonotype was seen only once. A read error may produce the germline difference seen at one junction end. This chain joins TRBV11-3 and TRBJ2-6; D possibly matches TRBD1 or TRBD2 (5 bases each). This CDR3 region has 16 residues. In germline, CDR1 is SGHNT, CDR2 YENEEA. CDR3: CASSSKGAGVANVLTF. CDR3 in DNA: TGTGCCAGCAGCTCTAAAGGGGCGGGTGTGGCCAACGTTCTGACTTTC. The complete variable domain, with remaining parts taken from reference TRBV11-3 and TRBJ2-6, reads EAGVVQSPRYKIIEKKQPVAFWCNPISGHNTLYWYLQNLGQGPELLIRYENEEAVDDSQLPKDRFSAERLKGVDSTLKIQPAELGDSAVYLCASSSKGAGVANVLTFGAGSRLTVL.

With regard to this clonotype: This may arise from a read error, as a much more abundant clone is one base away. In this CDR3 the conserved last residue, phenylalanine or tryptophan, is missing, so a read error is likely. This chain links TRBV6-5 with TRBJ2-6, with D unclear. The CDR3 covers 17 residues. V lost 5 bases, J lost 1 base, and 15 bases lay in between. Germline V gene data show CDR1 as MNHEY and CDR2 as SVGAGI. The CDR3 region is CASSHDTGPSGANVLTL. CDR3 DNA sequence: TGTGCCAGCAGTCACGATACGGGTCCTTCTGGGGCCAACGTCCTGACTTTA.

This clonotype has a count of ten or more. This chain connects TRBV12-3 or TRBV12-4 to TRBJ2-1; D call uncertain. The CDR3 runs 13 residues. Trimming removed 6 bases at V and 0 bases at J, with 6 bases between. As DNA, the CDR3 is TGTGCCAGCAGCCGTAGCTCCTACAATGAGCAGTTCTTC. Protein sequence: CASSRSSYNEQFF.

This clonotype has just a few counts. At one end, the junction sequence differs from germline, possibly due to a read error. The chain employs TRBV29-1 and TRBJ2-5; D is unresolved. Germline assignment: CDR1 SQVTM and CDR2 ANQGSEA. The CDR3 loop spans 13 amino acids. CDR3 coding DNA: TGCAGCGCACCTCTTCTTGATAGAGAGACTCAGTACTTC. Translating it yields CSAPLLDRETQYF.

On this clonotype itself: The CDR3 does not close with the conserved phenylalanine or tryptophan, likely indicating a read error. The chain is built from TRBV6-1 and TRBJ1-1, with a tentative D call TRBD1 (5 bases). Germline V gene lookup returns CDR1 MNHNS and CDR2 SASEGT. This CDR3 region has 15 residues. V lost 9 bases, J lost 1 base, and 18 bases lay in between. CDR3 protein: CARRGKAVGNTEAFI. As DNA, the CDR3 is TGTGCCAGAAGGGGAAAGGCAGTGGGGAACACTGAAGCTTTCATT.